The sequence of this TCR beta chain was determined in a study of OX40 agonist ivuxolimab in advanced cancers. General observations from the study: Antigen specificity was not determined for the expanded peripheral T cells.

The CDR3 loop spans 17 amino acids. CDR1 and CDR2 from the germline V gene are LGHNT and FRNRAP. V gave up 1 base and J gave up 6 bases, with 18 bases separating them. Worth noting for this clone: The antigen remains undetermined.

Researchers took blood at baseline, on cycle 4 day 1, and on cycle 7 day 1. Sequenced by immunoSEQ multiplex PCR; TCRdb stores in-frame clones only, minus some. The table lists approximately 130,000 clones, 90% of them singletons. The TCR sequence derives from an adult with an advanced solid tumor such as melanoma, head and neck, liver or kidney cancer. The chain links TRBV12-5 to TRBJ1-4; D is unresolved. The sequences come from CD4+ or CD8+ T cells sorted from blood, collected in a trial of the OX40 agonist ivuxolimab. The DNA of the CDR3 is TGTGCTAGTGGTTTGGAGGGATATGGGGTCTTTGATGAAAAACTGTTTTTT. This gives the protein CASGLEGYGVFDEKLFF. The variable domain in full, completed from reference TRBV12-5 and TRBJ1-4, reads DARVTQTPRHKVTEMGQEVTMRCQPILGHNTVFWYRQTMMQGLELLAYFRNRAPLDDSGMPKDRFSAEMPDATLATLKIQPSEPRDSAVYFCASGLEGYGVFDEKLFFGSGTQLSVL.